These 32 T cell receptor beta chains originate from one sample sequenced in a study of T cell repertoires in cytomegalovirus infection. Their specific antigens are unknown. MiXCR was run by TCRdb on the reads, yielding one entry per CDR3 protein. Altogether 750,000 to 950,000 distinct CDR3 sequences are present, roughly 28% being singletons, with the ten largest covering about an eighth. This material consisted of cultured CD8+ T cells from PBMCs, taken from culture after CMV antigen stimulation. These receptors originate from a human donor in good health (CMV status not recorded). Some clones in this sample may be carry-over from other donors' samples.

In its sample, this clonotype is medium-sized. The chain uses TRBV7-2 and TRBJ2-3; D is unresolved. Trimming shortened V by 6 bases and J by 4 bases, and 5 bases separated the two germline ends. This CDR3 comprises 11 residues. Germline V lookup: CDR1 SGHTA, CDR2 FQGNSA. CDR3: CASSPPDTQYF. CDR3 bases: TGTGCCAGCAGTCCCCCAGATACGCAGTATTTT.

This clonotype was counted a few times. The chain combines TRBV6-4 with TRBJ1-2; D call uncertain. V lost 0 bases, J lost 11 bases, and 10 bases lay in between. The CDR3 runs 12 residues. Germline CDR1 is MRHNA and CDR2 is SNTAGT. CDR3: CASSDSGREYTF. The CDR3 DNA reads TGTGCCAGCAGTGACTCAGGAAGGGAATACACCTTC.

This clonotype was recorded a few times. V and J are TRBV3-1 and TRBJ2-3, with TRBD2 as a possible D gene (5 bases). This CDR3 has 16 residues. V was shortened by 0 bases and J by 1 base, with 11 bases between the two germline ends. Germline CDR1 is LGHDT and CDR2 is YNNKEL (reference sequence). This CDR3 reads CASSQEKGLGTDTQYF. In nucleotides, the CDR3 is TGTGCCAGCAGCCAAGAGAAAGGACTGGGCACAGATACGCAGTATTTT.

In its sample, this clonotype was seen once. The J gene is TRBJ1-1, the V gene TRBV15; no reliable D call. The V gene's germline CDR1 is LNHNV and CDR2 YYDKDF (reference sequence). Deletions cut 0 bases from V and 1 base from J, with 6 bases between. CDR3 length: 14 amino acids. In nucleotides, the CDR3 is TGTGCCACCAGCAGAGATGACGGGAACACTGAAGCTTTCTTT. Residues: CATSRDDGNTEAFF.

This clonotype was detected a few times. CDR3 sequence reads: CASSLATETGELFF. CDR3 nucleotides: TGTGCCAGCAGCTTAGCTACAGAAACCGGGGAGCTGTTTTTT. This chain connects TRBV7-6 to TRBJ2-2, with D hard to call. CDR1 is SGHVS and CDR2 is FNYEAQ in the germline V gene. The CDR3 sequence is 14 residues long. Trimming removed 0 bases from V and 5 bases from J, with 7 bases in between.

The rearrangement uses TRBV19 and TRBJ2-1, with a tentative D call TRBD2 (6 bases). This CDR3 has 17 amino acids. Germline-derived CDR1 and CDR2 are LNHDA and SQIVND (reference sequence). Trimming took off 2 bases at V and 5 bases at J, with 19 bases between the two ends. The CDR3 region has the DNA TGTGCCAGTAGTATACGGGGAGGCTACCCGCTCGACAATGAGCAGTTCTTC. It encodes CASSIRGGYPLDNEQFF.

This clonotype has just a few counts. The chain uses TRBV27 and TRBJ2-1, with D tentatively TRBD1 (5 bases). The CDR3 spans 17 residues. With 6 bases removed from V and 0 bases from J, the gap between germline ends came to 18 bases. CDR1 and CDR2 (germline): MNHEY, SMNVEV (reference sequence). The chain's CDR3 is CASRLSGPGYSYNEQFF. The CDR3, as DNA: TGTGCCAGCAGGCTCTCAGGGCCCGGGTACTCCTACAATGAGCAGTTCTTC.

The chain couples TRBV10-3 to TRBJ1-1, with unresolved D. The length of the CDR3 is 14 residues. V was pared by 4 bases and J by 1 base, with 10 bases between. Germline CDR1 reads ENHRY; CDR2 reads SYGVKD. CDR3 DNA: TGTGCCATCAGTGTTAAGGGTCCGAACACTGAAGCTTTCTTT. It encodes CAISVKGPNTEAFF.

The V and J genes are TRBV28 and TRBJ1-4; possible D gene TRBD1, 6 bases. With 5 bases removed from V and 2 bases from J, the gap between germline ends came to 15 bases. Germline CDR1 and CDR2: MDHEN and SYDVKM. The CDR3 is made up of 16 amino acids. This CDR3 is CASSTWVDSTNEKLFF. The CDR3 DNA sequence: TGTGCCAGCAGTACATGGGTGGACAGCACTAATGAAAAACTGTTTTTT.

This sequence joins TRBV12-3 or TRBV12-4 and TRBJ1-2; D remains ambiguous. The CDR3 is 12 amino acids. V lost 6 bases and J 0 bases, leaving 5 bases between the germline ends. CDR3 residues: CASRGPNYGYTF. CDR3 bases: TGTGCCAGCAGAGGACCTAACTATGGCTACACCTTC.

J is TRBJ2-3 and V is TRBV7-1, with D perhaps being TRBD1 or TRBD2 (5 bases each). TRBV7-1 belongs to the ORF category, with a function that is uncertain. The CDR3 consists of 15 residues. Between the trimmed V and J ends, which lost 7 bases and 2 bases, there was a span of 16 bases. This CDR3 reads CASNNSGADTDTQYF. In nucleotides, the CDR3 is TGTGCCAGCAACAACTCCGGGGCAGACACAGATACGCAGTATTTT.

Of note for this clonotype: This could be a read error, since a much larger clone is one nucleotide away. CDR3 in amino acids: CASSLEGRYSNQHQHF. The CDR3 DNA reads TGTGCCAGCAGCTTAGAAGGACGGTATAGCAATCAGCACCAGCATTTT. The rearrangement joins TRBV7-2 to TRBJ1-5; D is uncertain. Germline V CDR1 and CDR2: SGHTA, FQGNSA. This CDR3 is 16 amino acids long.

This clonotype was recorded a few times. V and J are TRBV7-6 and TRBJ1-2; TRBD1 agrees at 11 bases. The CDR3 spans 14 residues. The V gene end was trimmed by 5 bases and the J gene end by 7 bases; junction bases not matched to a gene: 6. CDR1 and CDR2 (germline): SGHVS, FNYEAQ. CDR3 DNA sequence: TGTGCCAGCAGCCCCCGGACAGGGGGCGGTGGCTACACCTTC. Protein sequence: CASSPRTGGGGYTF.

This clonotype was picked up a small number of times. The V call is TRBV29-1, the J call TRBJ2-1; either TRBD1 or TRBD2 may supply D (5 bases each). The CDR3 length is 15 residues. The germline V gene has CDR1 SQVTM and CDR2 ANQGSEA. Trimming removed 1 base from V and 6 bases from J, with 16 bases in between. The CDR3 nucleotides are TGCAGCGTTGAAGTGGGTTACCGGGGCTCCAATGAGCAGTTCTTC. This sequence encodes CSVEVGYRGSNEQFF.

The V and J genes are TRBV20-1 and TRBJ1-5, with 7 positions matching TRBD1. This CDR3 contains 17 residues. Germline values: CDR1 DFQATT, CDR2 SNEGSKA (reference sequence). The junction had 8 bases not matched to a gene; V was cut back by 0 bases and J by 0 bases. CDR3 loop: CSARDAGTELSNQPQHF. As DNA, the CDR3 is TGCAGTGCTAGAGATGCCGGGACAGAGCTTAGCAATCAGCCCCAGCATTTT.

This clonotype appeared many times. This chain joins TRBV11-1 and TRBJ2-7; a weak D match, TRBD1 (5 bases). The CDR3 contains 13 residues. Germline loops: CDR1 SGHAT, CDR2 FQDESV (reference sequence). Deletions cut 3 bases from V and 7 bases from J, with 13 bases between. The CDR3 protein is CASSFGDSMEQYV. CDR3 nucleotide sequence: TGTGCCAGCAGCTTCGGAGACAGTATGGAGCAGTACGTC.

This chain connects TRBV29-1 to TRBJ1-2, with no clear D. Germline V CDR1 and CDR2: SQVTM, ANQGSEA. Trimming left V 5 bases short and J 3 bases short, with 16 bases between. This CDR3 spans 14 amino acids. In DNA form, the CDR3 reads TGCAGCGTTCTGGACTCCGGGAGACACTATGGCTACACCTTC. Encoded protein: CSVLDSGRHYGYTF. Drawing the rest from reference TRBV29-1 and TRBJ1-2, the complete variable domain is SAVISQKPSRDICQRGTSLTIQCQVDSQVTMMFWYRQQPGQSLTLIATANQGSEATYESGFVIDKFPISRPNLTFSTLTVSNMSPEDSSIYLCSVLDSGRHYGYTFGSGTRLTVV.

This sequence joins TRBV10-3 and TRBJ2-2, with D tentatively TRBD1 (6 bases). The CDR3 spans 15 residues. Germline V CDR1 and CDR2: ENHRY, SYGVKD. V gave up 7 bases and J gave up 3 bases, with 15 bases separating them. CDR3 DNA sequence: TGTGCCATCAACAACAGGGATATACACACCGGGGAGCTGTTTTTT. Protein: CAINNRDIHTGELFF.

This clonotype was counted at least ten times. V and J are TRBV20-1 and TRBJ2-7; 8 positions match TRBD2. The CDR3 consists of 14 residues. Trimming removed 2 bases from V and 2 bases from J; junction bases left unmatched: 5. Germline values: CDR1 DFQATT, CDR2 SNEGSKA (reference sequence). CDR3 DNA sequence: TGCAGTGCTAGAAGCGCGGGGGGAACCTACGAGCAGTACGTC. Translating gives CSARSAGGTYEQYV.

This chain uses TRBV6-8 with TRBJ2-5; D is undetermined. V shed 2 bases and J shed 3 bases, with 10 bases lying between them. The CDR3 totals 14 residues. Germline V gene data show CDR1 as MNHGY and CDR2 as SAAAGT. The DNA of the CDR3 is TGTGCCAGCAGTTACACGTCAACAGAAGAGACCCAGTACTTC. This translates into CASSYTSTEETQYF.

This clonotype was counted a few times. The J gene is TRBJ2-3, the V gene TRBV12-3 or TRBV12-4, with 11 positions matching TRBD2. This CDR3 comprises 15 residues. Trimming removed 7 bases from V and 2 bases from J; junction bases left unmatched: 5. CDR3 amino acids: CASNRLAGPTDTQYF. DNA of the CDR3: TGTGCCAGCAATAGACTAGCGGGGCCCACAGATACGCAGTATTTT.

This clonotype turned up a few times. The rearrangement links TRBV10-2 to TRBJ2-3; weak D call: TRBD2 (5 bases). With 0 bases removed from V and 0 bases from J, the gap between germline ends came to 13 bases. This CDR3 has 17 residues. In germline, CDR1 is WSHSY, CDR2 SAAADI. The DNA of the CDR3 is TGCGCCAGCAGTGAGTCGCTAGCCGGGGAAAGCACAGATACGCAGTATTTT. Translation gives CASSESLAGESTDTQYF.

The chain carries TRBV28 and TRBJ2-7; TRBD1 or TRBD2 may be the D gene (6 bases each). Deletions cut 4 bases from V and 0 bases from J, with 13 bases between. Germline V lookup: CDR1 MDHEN, CDR2 SYDVKM. The CDR3 loop spans 15 amino acids. The CDR3 DNA follows: TGTGCCAGCAGTTCCAGAGGGGGGATCTCCTACGAGCAGTACGTC. This codes for CASSSRGGISYEQYV.

This clonotype has more than one count but fewer than ten. The chain carries TRBV4-1 and TRBJ1-5; D is undetermined. The CDR3 loop spans 18 amino acids. CDR1 is MGHRA, CDR2 YSYEKL, per germline. Trimming cost V 0 bases and J 0 bases, with 15 bases left between them. CDR3 loop: CASSQEPADDYSNQPQHF. CDR3 nucleotides: TGCGCCAGCAGCCAAGAACCTGCAGATGATTATAGCAATCAGCCCCAGCATTTT.

The table lists this clonotype with a few counts. The chain recombines TRBV7-9 with TRBJ2-1; D remains ambiguous. CDR3 length equals 15 residues. V lost 4 bases to trimming and J lost 9 bases, with 19 bases between them. Germline-derived CDR1 and CDR2 are SEHNR and FQNEAQ (reference sequence). For the CDR3, the DNA is TGTGCCAGCAGCTCCCCGTCCGGGCCCGCAAGTGAGCAGTTCTTC. Protein: CASSSPSGPASEQFF.

The chain uses TRBV12-3 or TRBV12-4 and TRBJ1-4; the match to TRBD1 covers 9 bases. J was trimmed by 5 bases and V by 2 bases; bases with no gene match: 9. CDR3 length equals 17 residues. The CDR3 sequence: CASSLSFGGTGNEKLFF. The CDR3 nucleotides are TGTGCCAGCAGTTTAAGTTTCGGTGGGACAGGGAATGAAAAACTGTTTTTT.

This clonotype was observed a handful of times. The chain links TRBV12-3 or TRBV12-4 to TRBJ2-1, with 12 bases identical to TRBD2. This CDR3 comprises 16 residues. V dropped 2 bases and J dropped 4; count of bases not matched to a gene: 3. As DNA, the CDR3 is TGTGCCAGCAGTTTACCCGGACTAGCGGGGTACAATGAGCAGTTCTTC. It translates to CASSLPGLAGYNEQFF.

This clonotype came up a few times. V is TRBV27 and J is TRBJ2-7, with a possible D match to TRBD1 (6 bases). From germline, CDR1 is MNHEY and CDR2 SMNVEV (reference sequence). V lost 7 bases and J lost 8, with 18 bases in between. This CDR3 comprises 13 residues. The CDR3 sequence: CASTLTLGTKQYF. CDR3 DNA sequence: TGTGCCAGCACCCTTACTTTGGGGACAAAGCAGTACTTC.

On this clonotype itself: This could be a read error, since a much larger clone is one nucleotide away. The V gene is TRBV7-2, the J gene TRBJ2-2, with TRBD1 as a possible D gene (5 bases). Germline CDR1 is SGHTA and CDR2 is FQGNSA. The germline V and J ends were trimmed by 0 bases and 0 bases, with 14 bases remaining between them. The CDR3 is 18 residues long. CDR3 nucleotides: TGTGCCAGCAGCTTAGCCGTGACAGCAAACCCGAACACCGGGGAGCTGTTTTTT. This sequence encodes CASSLAVTANPNTGELFF. Complete variable domain (other parts from reference TRBV7-2 and TRBJ2-2): GAGVSQSPSNKVTEKGKDVELRCDPISGHTALYWYRQSLGQGLEFLIYFQGNSAPDKSGLPSDRFSAERTGGSVSTLTIQRTQQEDSAVYLCASSLAVTANPNTGELFFGEGSRLTVL.

This clonotype was found many times. The chain employs TRBV7-6 and TRBJ2-1, with 9 bases matching TRBD2. J lost 2 bases, V lost 1 base, and 0 bases had no gene match. Per the germline V gene, CDR1 is SGHVS and CDR2 is FNYEAQ. This CDR3 spans 15 amino acids. Written as DNA, the CDR3 is TGTGCCAGCAGCTTAGTAGCGGGGGCCTACAATGAGCAGTTCTTC. Translated, it gives CASSLVAGAYNEQFF.

This clonotype was counted a few times. V gene TRBV6-2 or TRBV6-3 combines with J gene TRBJ2-1, with D perhaps assigned TRBD1 or TRBD2 (5 bases each). V dropped 2 bases and J dropped 0 bases, with 8 bases sitting between them. The germline CDR1 and CDR2 sequences are MNHEY and SVGEGT. The CDR3 contains 15 residues. CDR3 bases: TGTGCCAGCAGTTACAAGGGGAGCTCCTACAATGAGCAGTTCTTC. Protein product: CASSYKGSSYNEQFF.

CDR3 coding DNA: TGTGCCAGCAGTAGAGGTCACGGGGCCGTATCCTACGAGCAGTACTTC. Its protein product is CASSRGHGAVSYEQYF. The rearrangement uses TRBV7-2 and TRBJ2-7; D tentatively reads TRBD1 or TRBD2 (5 bases each). The CDR3 runs to 16 residues. V was cut by 6 bases and J by 1 base, with 19 bases left in between. The germline gives CDR1 SGHTA, CDR2 FQGNSA.